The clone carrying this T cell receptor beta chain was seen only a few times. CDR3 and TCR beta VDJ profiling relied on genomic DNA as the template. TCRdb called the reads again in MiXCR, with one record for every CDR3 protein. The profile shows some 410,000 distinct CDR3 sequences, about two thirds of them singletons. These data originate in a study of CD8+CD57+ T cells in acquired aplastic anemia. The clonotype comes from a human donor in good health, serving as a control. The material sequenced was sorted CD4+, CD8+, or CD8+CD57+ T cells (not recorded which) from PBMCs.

CDR3 residues: CASSALSSFYGYTF. DNA for the CDR3: TGTGCCAGCAGTGCTTTGTCAAGCTTCTATGGCTACACCTTC. The chain joins TRBV2 to TRBJ1-2; no clear D gene. The germline V gene has CDR1 SNHLY and CDR2 FYNNEI. V was shortened by 4 bases and J by 4 bases, with 13 bases between the two germline ends. The CDR3 is made up of 14 amino acids.